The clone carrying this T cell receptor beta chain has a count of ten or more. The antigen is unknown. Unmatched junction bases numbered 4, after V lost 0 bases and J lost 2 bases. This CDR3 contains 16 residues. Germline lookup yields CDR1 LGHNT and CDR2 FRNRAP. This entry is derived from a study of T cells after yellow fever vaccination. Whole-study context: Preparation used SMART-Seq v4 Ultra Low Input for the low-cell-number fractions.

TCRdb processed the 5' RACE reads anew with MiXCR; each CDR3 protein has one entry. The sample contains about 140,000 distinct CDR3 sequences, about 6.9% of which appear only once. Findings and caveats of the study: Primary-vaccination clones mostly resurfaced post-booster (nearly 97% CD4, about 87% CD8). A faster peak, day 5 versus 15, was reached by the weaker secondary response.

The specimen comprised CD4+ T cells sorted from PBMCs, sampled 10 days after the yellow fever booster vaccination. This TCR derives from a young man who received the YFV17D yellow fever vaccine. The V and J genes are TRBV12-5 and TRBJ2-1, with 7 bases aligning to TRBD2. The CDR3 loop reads CASGLVLGLAYNEQFF. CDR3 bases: TGTGCTAGTGGTTTGGTACTAGGACTAGCCTACAATGAGCAGTTCTTC.